This is a list of T cell receptor beta chains from one sample in a study of Tregs in tolerant kidney transplant recipients. Sequencing was performed with immunoSEQ multiplex PCR; in TCRdb, only in-frame clones are kept and a portion is missing. This table holds tens of thousands of clones, 93% found once. The source was CD4+ T cells from blood, collected before the transplant. These receptors came from a human donor who received a combined kidney and bone marrow transplant. Both conserved end residues are part of each CDR3. The order of the fields is V gene, D gene, clone size, J gene, CDR3 DNA, CDR3 protein. D genes are given only for firm matches. Clone size appears in some rows only: once, few, many, or a class for an expanded clone.

>TRBV7-7|-|-|TRBJ2-5
TGTGCCAGCAGCTTAGCGACGGCCGGGGCGGGGGAGACCCAGTACTTC
CASSLATAGAGETQYF
>TRBV5-4|TRBD2|-|TRBJ2-1
TGTGCCAGCAGCTTGGCCTATCAGGGACTAGCGGACATTTACAATGAGCAGTTCTTC
CASSLAYQGLADIYNEQFF
>TRBV27|-|-|TRBJ1-4
TGTGCCAGCAGTTTAAACAGGAATGAAAAACTGTTTTTT
CASSLNRNEKLFF
>TRBV5-1|-|-|TRBJ2-7
TGCGCCAGCAGCTTGATGTACGAGACCTACGAGCAGTACTTC
CASSLMYETYEQYF
>TRBV4-1|-|-|TRBJ2-2
TGCGCCAGCAGCCAAGAGCCCGGGAGAGGGACCGGGGAGCTGTTTTTT
CASSQEPGRGTGELFF
>TRBV28|-|once|TRBJ1-1
TGTGCCAGCAGTCCTCGAGGGGGAGTGACTGAAGCTTTCTTT
CASSPRGGVTEAFF
>TRBV4-2|-|-|TRBJ2-3
TGTGCCAGCAGCCGAACGGTCACTAACACAGATACGCAGTATTTT
CASSRTVTNTDTQYF
>TRBV10-3|-|-|TRBJ1-2
TGTGCCATCAGTGAGTCAGGGGGACGTGGCTACACCTTC
CAISESGGRGYTF
>TRBV7-2|-|-|TRBJ2-3
TGTGCCAGCGGAGGGGCGGCAGATACGCAGTATTTT
CASGGAADTQYF
>TRBV7-3|-|-|TRBJ2-1
TGTGCCAGCAGCTTAGGGTCAGGAAGTTACAATGAGCAGTTCTTC
CASSLGSGSYNEQFF
>TRBV25-1|TRBD1|-|TRBJ1-2
TGTGCCAGCAGTGACCCTAGGACAGGGAACAGCTATGGCTACACCTTC
CASSDPRTGNSYGYTF
>TRBV9|-|-|TRBJ2-7
TGTGCCAGCAGCATTACAGGGAGCTCCTACGAGCAGTACTTC
CASSITGSSYEQYF
>TRBV7-9|TRBD1|-|TRBJ1-3
TGTGCCAGCAGCCAAAGACAGGGGAATAGCGGAAACACCATATATTTT
CASSQRQGNSGNTIYF
>TRBV19|-|-|TRBJ1-5
TGTGCCAGTAGTATCCCCCGGACAGTTAGCAATCAGCCCCAGCATTTT
CASSIPRTVSNQPQHF
>TRBV10-3|TRBD1|-|TRBJ1-5
TGTGCCACGGCGACAGGGCCATATAGCAATCAGCCCCAGCATTTT
CATATGPYSNQPQHF
>TRBV18|-|-|TRBJ2-5
TGTGCCAGCTCACCATTGCCGGCGGCGTACCAAGAGACCCAGTACTTC
CASSPLPAAYQETQYF
>TRBV2|-|-|TRBJ1-2
TGTGCCAGCAGTGAACGGGGTGTAGGACGGACCGGAAATGGCTACACCTTC
CASSERGVGRTGNGYTF
>TRBV4-3|-|once|TRBJ1-4
TGCGCCAGCAGCCAAAGAGTACGGGTGACTAATGAAAAACTGTTTTTT
CASSQRVRVTNEKLFF
>TRBV4-2|TRBD1|-|TRBJ1-1
TGTGCCAGCAGCCAAGAGTTGGGACAGCGGATGCCTTTCTTT
CASSQELGQRMPFF
>TRBV27|TRBD2|-|TRBJ2-1
TGTGCCAGCAGTTCAGCCGGGACTAGCGGCAACAATGAGCAGTTCTTC
CASSSAGTSGNNEQFF
>TRBV30|TRBD1|-|TRBJ1-5
TGTGCCTTACAACAGGGGCCCAATAGACCCCAGCATTTT
CALQQGPNRPQHF
>TRBV30|TRBD1|-|TRBJ2-1
TGTGCCTGGAGTTCCGGGACAGGGCGGTTCTTC
CAWSSGTGRFF
>TRBV19|-|few|TRBJ2-3
TGTGCCAGTAGTATAGCGGGATCAGATACGCAGTATTTT
CASSIAGSDTQYF
>TRBV5-1|-|-|TRBJ1-1
TGCGCCAGCAGCCCCCTACAGGGAGTGGACACTGAAGCTTTCTTT
CASSPLQGVDTEAFF
>TRBV5-1|TRBD1|-|TRBJ2-2
TGCGCCAGCAGCCCGGACAGGGGGGACACCGGGGAGCTGTTTTTT
CASSPDRGDTGELFF
>TRBV2|TRBD1|-|TRBJ1-1
TGTGCCAGCAGTCACCCGGGACAGGGGCCGAACACTGAAGCTTTCTTT
CASSHPGQGPNTEAFF
>TRBV7-2|TRBD1|-|TRBJ1-5
TGTGCCAGCAGCTTAACCCACGGACAGGGAGGAGGTCAGCCCCAGCATTTT
CASSLTHGQGGGQPQHF
>TRBV5-6|TRBD1|-|TRBJ1-6
TGTGCCAGCAGCCCACAGGGGGTCGTTAATTCACCCCTCCACTTT
CASSPQGVVNSPLHF
>TRBV29-1|-|-|TRBJ2-1
TGCAGCGTTGTCCTCCCGGGGCTAGCGAAATACAATGAGCAGTTCTTC
CSVVLPGLAKYNEQFF
>TRBV7-3|-|-|TRBJ1-1
TGTGCCAGCAGCTTAAAGGCGGGGTTCCCTGAAGCTTTCTTT
CASSLKAGFPEAFF
>TRBV5-4|TRBD2|-|TRBJ2-1
TGTGCCAGCACCTCGGGGGGGTTTGACTCCTACAATGAGCAGTTCTTC
CASTSGGFDSYNEQFF
>TRBV5-4|-|-|TRBJ1-4
TGTGCCAGCAGCCGAGGCCCCCGAAATGAAAAACTGTTTTTT
CASSRGPRNEKLFF
>TRBV25-1|-|-|TRBJ2-7
TGTGCCACCTCAAGGGACTTAACCTACGAGCAGTACTTC
CATSRDLTYEQYF
>TRBV18|-|-|TRBJ2-5
TGTGCCAGCTCCCGGACATTACAAGAGACCCAGTACTTC
CASSRTLQETQYF
>TRBV28|-|once|TRBJ2-3
TGTGCCAGCAGTCCAGGGAGGTATACGCAGTATTTT
CASSPGRYTQYF
>TRBV19|-|once|TRBJ1-2
TGTGCCAGTGCCCCGTCTGTTTCGAAGAGAAACTATGGCTACACCTTC
CASAPSVSKRNYGYTF
>TRBV18|TRBD1|-|TRBJ2-7
TGTGCCAGCTCACCACCCTCGGGACAGGGCCGCCACGAGCAGTACTTC
CASSPPSGQGRHEQYF